This entry describes one T cell receptor beta chain. What it binds is not known. For CDR3 and TCR beta VDJ profiling, genomic DNA was the template used. One entry per CDR3 protein, called by TCRdb with MiXCR from the reads. The sample shows 55,000 to 80,000 distinct CDR3 sequences, roughly 50% of them seen only once. This record belongs to a study of CD8+CD57+ T cells in acquired aplastic anemia. Study-level findings and limits: Levels of CD8+ Simpson's diversity were not significantly distinct in patients versus controls.

With 3 bases clipped from V and 6 bases from J, the junction kept 4 bases outside the gene matches. The CDR3 runs to 14 residues. Germline V gene sequence: CDR1 SGHRS, CDR2 YFSETQ. The genes are TRBV5-1 and TRBJ1-2, with 11 bases matching TRBD1. Sequencing was done on a sample of sorted CD4+, CD8+, or CD8+CD57+ T cells (not recorded which) from PBMCs. The sequence was obtained from a human donor in good health, serving as a control. The CDR3 sequence: CASSYRTGGNGYTF. CDR3 bases: TGCGCCAGCAGCTACAGGACAGGGGGCAATGGCTACACCTTC.